These 6 T cell receptor beta chains were sequenced from one sample in a study of technical replicates of blood from a handful of donors. TCRdb's table, derived via immunoSEQ multiplex PCR, lists solely in-frame clones and lacks some. Among tens of thousands of clones listed, around nine tenths were seen once. The sample was PBMCs. These receptors all stem from a human donor in good health. Some clones in this sample may be carry-over from other donors' samples.

The CDR3 protein is CASRAGGWETQYF. As DNA, the CDR3 is TGTGCCAGCAGAGCGGGGGGCTGGGAGACCCAGTACTTC. The chain employs TRBV6-5 and TRBJ2-5; 9 nucleotides agree with TRBD2. Trimming took 6 bases from V and 5 from J; bases not matched to a gene: 4. The germline gives CDR1 MNHEY, CDR2 SVGAGI. The CDR3 is made up of 13 amino acids.

J is TRBJ1-5 and V is TRBV2, with D maybe TRBD1 (6 bases). The germline CDR1 and CDR2 sequences are SNHLY and FYNNEI. V lost 1 base and J 7 bases, leaving 11 bases between the germline ends. This CDR3 region has 14 residues. The CDR3 protein is CASSEGRGQQPQHF. Here the CDR3 DNA reads TGTGCCAGCAGTGAAGGCAGGGGCCAGCAGCCCCAGCATTTT. Using reference TRBV2 and TRBJ1-5 for the parts outside the CDR3, the full variable domain is EPEVTQTPSHQVTQMGQEVILRCVPISNHLYFYWYRQILGQKVEFLVSFYNNEISEKSEIFDDQFSVERPDGSNFTLKIRSTKLEDSAMYFCASSEGRGQQPQHFGDGTRLSIL.

The chain joins TRBV4-3 to TRBJ2-3, with 7 bases fitting TRBD2. The germline gives CDR1 LGHNA, CDR2 YSLEER. J was trimmed by 5 bases and V by 5 bases; bases with no gene match: 7. The CDR3 is made up of 14 amino acids. The CDR3 DNA follows: TGCGCCAGCAGCACAGCGGGGAAGCTAGATACGCAGTATTTT. This codes for CASSTAGKLDTQYF.

V is TRBV4-3 and J is TRBJ2-7, with TRBD2 matching 10 bases. The CDR3 runs 17 residues. The germline gives CDR1 LGHNA, CDR2 YSLEER. V lost 0 bases, J lost 0 bases, and 5 bases stayed unmatched. Written as DNA, the CDR3 is TGCGCCAGCAGCCAAGATCTTCGGACTAGCGGCTCCTACGAGCAGTACTTC. Translating gives CASSQDLRTSGSYEQYF.

The chain employs TRBV2 and TRBJ2-5; 8 bases are a match to TRBD2. The V gene end was trimmed by 2 bases and the J gene end by 2 bases; junction bases not matched to a gene: 10. This CDR3 has 17 residues. CDR1 SNHLY and CDR2 FYNNEI come from the germline V gene. CDR3 residues: CASSEWLAGQNQETQYF. The CDR3 nucleotides are TGTGCCAGCAGTGAATGGTTAGCGGGGCAGAATCAAGAGACCCAGTACTTC.

V and J are TRBV5-1 and TRBJ2-2, with 10 bases matching TRBD2. J was trimmed by 7 bases and V by 2 bases; bases with no gene match: 5. Looked up from germline, CDR1 is SGHRS and CDR2 is YFSETQ. This CDR3 has 15 residues. As DNA, the CDR3 is TGCGCCAGCAGCTTTCTAGCGGGAGTGGTCGGGGAGCTGTTTTTT. This gives the protein CASSFLAGVVGELFF. Based on the CDR3 plus reference TRBV5-1 and TRBJ2-2, the full variable domain is KAGVTQTPRYLIKTRGQQVTLSCSPISGHRSVSWYQQTPGQGLQFLFEYFSETQRNKGNFPGRFSGRQFSNSRSEMNVSTLELGDSALYLCASSFLAGVVGELFFGEGSRLTVL.